This paragraph reports one T cell receptor (beta chain). TCRdb's copy holds only in-frame clones and misses some; the assay was immunoSEQ multiplex PCR. The repertoire holds fewer than 200,000 clones, with roughly 84% as singletons. The data belong to a study of blood T cell repertoires in COVID-19. In the study overall: Samples of COVID-19 (acute and convalescent) were obtained from the United States, Italy and Spain.

This CDR3 region has 19 residues. CDR1 is SGHTA and CDR2 is FQGTGA in the germline V gene. The germline V and J ends were trimmed by 5 bases and 0 bases, with 23 bases remaining between them. This receptor was taken from a woman aged 55-69 years with COVID-19, enrolled during active disease. The sample taken for sequencing was peripheral blood. The genes are TRBV7-3 and TRBJ1-3; possibly TRBD1 for D (5 bases). This CDR3 is CASSLIGGTPSYSGNTIYF. The CDR3 region has the DNA TGTGCCAGCAGCCTGATAGGCGGGACGCCGAGTTACTCTGGAAACACCATATATTTT.